The clone carrying this T cell receptor (beta chain) was counted a few times. Its antigen is as yet unknown. These data come from a study of T-cell memory formation after mild COVID-19. Study details: The TCR clusters were mostly specific to one donor. Broader study findings: Within pre-infection memory, some responding clones were found, suggesting cross-reactive memory joined. Confirmation of SARS-CoV-2 specificity was lacking for second-wave clones peaking day 37.

Trimming cost V 3 bases and J 2 bases, with 31 bases left between them. There are 22 residues in the CDR3. Germline V gene sequence: CDR1 LGHNA, CDR2 YSLEER. Researchers used 5'RACE with constant-segment primers to make TCR alpha and TCR beta cDNA libraries that carry sample barcodes and UMIs. TCRdb redid the calling of the 5' RACE reads with MiXCR, one entry per CDR3 protein. The data show under 650,000 distinct CDR3 sequences, approximately 19% seen once. This receptor was taken from an adult woman who had mild COVID-19 (a few samples of this study predate the infection). Cell type and time point are not known. Specimen: PBMCs or a T cell subset sorted from them (not recorded which). V and J are TRBV4-3 and TRBJ1-4; no clear D. This chain's CDR3 is CASSQSPNTRTVLGSTNEKLFF. CDR3 DNA: TGCGCCAGCAGCCAGAGCCCGAACACCCGGACGGTCCTTGGATCTACTAATGAAAAACTGTTTTTT.